This note documents a single T cell receptor (beta chain) sequence. The source of the sample is a study of blood T cell repertoires in COVID-19. TCRdb keeps only in-frame clones here, not all; method: immunoSEQ multiplex PCR. Among around 81,000 clones, 80% were seen once, and the ten largest hold approximately 12%. The trim removed 1 base at V and 11 bases at J, leaving 11 bases unmatched. This CDR3 contains 15 residues. The germline gives CDR1 LNHDA, CDR2 SQIVND (reference sequence). Sequencing was carried out using peripheral blood. This sequence joins TRBV19 and TRBJ2-1, with 7 bases matching TRBD1. The receptor was derived from a human donor in a cohort sampled during active COVID-19. The DNA of the CDR3 is TGTGCCAGTAGTATAGGAGATAGGGAAGGGGGCCAGCAGTTCTTC. Translated, it gives CASSIGDREGGQQFF.